This TCR beta chain was found in a study of T cell responses to AZD1222 COVID-19 vaccine. Produced via immunoSEQ multiplex PCR; TCRdb's table is partial and in-frame only. In the table there are 95,000 to 110,000 clones, roughly 90% of which are singletons. This clonotype was obtained from an adult in good health. The sequenced sample was peripheral blood, obtained on day 0 of AZD1222 vaccination.

In DNA form, the CDR3 reads TGTGCCAGCAGCGTAGCTGTGCAAAGCCTGGAGACCCAGTACTTC. This encodes CASSVAVQSLETQYF. This sequence joins TRBV9 and TRBJ2-5, with D uncertain. Germline loops: CDR1 SGDLS, CDR2 YYNGEE. The CDR3 loop spans 15 amino acids. Trimming removed 0 bases from V and 5 bases from J, with 14 bases in between.